Listed here are 10 T cell receptor beta chains from one sample, sequenced in a study of T-cell memory formation after mild COVID-19. A single record per CDR3 protein comes from TCRdb applying MiXCR to the 5' RACE reads. The data hold around 510,000 distinct CDR3 sequences, with about a fifth observed a single time. Specimen: PBMCs or a T cell subset sorted from them (not recorded which). The source of these receptors is an adult woman who had mild COVID-19 (a few samples of this study predate the infection). Cell type and time point are not known.

The chain couples TRBV12-3 or TRBV12-4 to TRBJ1-2, with D perhaps TRBD1 (5 bases). V was trimmed by 7 bases and J by 3 bases, leaving 12 bases between them. This CDR3 region has 13 residues. CDR3 bases: TGTGCCAGCACCCAGGGTAGGGACTATGGCTACACCTTC. The encoded protein is CASTQGRDYGYTF.

This clonotype was observed a handful of times. V and J are TRBV5-1 and TRBJ2-7; possible D gene TRBD2, 6 bases. Germline CDR1 and CDR2: SGHRS and YFSETQ. The CDR3 totals 14 residues. Deletions cut 3 bases from V and 3 bases from J, with 13 bases between. Here the CDR3 reads CASSWGDGNYEQYF. The CDR3 bases are TGCGCCAGCAGCTGGGGGGACGGGAACTACGAGCAGTACTTC.

This clonotype turned up a few times. This chain connects TRBV6-5 to TRBJ2-7, with D possibly TRBD1 on 5 matching bases. There are 17 residues in the CDR3. Between the trimmed V and J ends, which lost 4 bases and 0 bases, there was a span of 19 bases. Per germline, CDR1 MNHEY and CDR2 SVGAGI. The CDR3, as DNA: TGTGCCAGCAGTTCCACATCCTTGGACACGAACTCCTACGAGCAGTACTTC. This sequence encodes CASSSTSLDTNSYEQYF.

This clonotype has a handful of counts. The genes are TRBV7-9 and TRBJ2-1; D unresolved. V dropped 5 bases and J dropped 4 bases, with 15 bases sitting between them. Looked up from germline, CDR1 is SEHNR and CDR2 is FQNEAQ (reference sequence). The CDR3 totals 15 residues. This CDR3 is CASSLQGMSYNEQFF. Here the CDR3 DNA reads TGTGCCAGCAGCCTCCAAGGGATGTCATACAATGAGCAGTTCTTC.

The J gene is TRBJ2-5, the V gene TRBV24-1; the D is unclear. CDR3 length equals 14 residues. Deletions cut 0 bases from V and 1 base from J, with 5 bases between. The germline V gene has CDR1 KGHDR and CDR2 SFDVKD. This chain's CDR3 is CATSDLRGQETQYF. CDR3 DNA sequence: TGTGCCACCAGTGATTTGAGAGGCCAAGAGACCCAGTACTTC.

This clonotype was seen more than once but under ten times. This chain uses TRBV24-1 with TRBJ2-1; TRBD2 might be the D (5 bases). Trimming removed 1 base from V and 4 bases from J, with 7 bases in between. CDR1 and CDR2 from the germline V gene are KGHDR and SFDVKD. The CDR3 runs 14 residues. The CDR3 sequence: CATSDFSGYNEQFF. CDR3 nucleotide sequence: TGTGCCACCAGTGATTTTTCGGGGTACAATGAGCAGTTCTTC.

This clonotype came up a few times. The chain links TRBV9 to TRBJ1-6, with D uncertain. The CDR3 consists of 15 residues. The germline gives CDR1 SGDLS, CDR2 YYNGEE. V shed 0 bases and J shed 8 bases, with 12 bases lying between them. The CDR3 coding sequence is TGTGCCAGCAGCGTAGAGGTCAGGACGGATTCACCCCTCCACTTT. It specifies CASSVEVRTDSPLHF.

The rearrangement uses TRBV4-2 and TRBJ1-5, with TRBD1 matching over 8 bases. V gave up 5 bases and J gave up 6 bases; unmatched junction bases: 6. The CDR3 spans 14 residues. CDR1 LGHNA and CDR2 YNFKEQ come from the germline V gene. CDR3 sequence: CASSKDRASQPQHF. The CDR3 coding sequence is TGTGCCAGCAGCAAGGACAGGGCCAGTCAGCCCCAGCATTTT.

In its sample, this clonotype was seen many times. V gene TRBV7-2 combines with J gene TRBJ2-7; a weak D match, TRBD2 (6 bases). Germline CDR1 SGHTA, CDR2 FQGNSA. V lost 4 bases and J 7 bases, leaving 20 bases between the germline ends. The CDR3 is 15 residues long. The CDR3 region has the DNA TGTGCCAGCAGCTCGACCGGGACTGGCGTTCGAGAGCAGTACTTC. Its protein is CASSSTGTGVREQYF.

This chain links TRBV27 with TRBJ2-3; TRBD2 matches 15 bases. Germline V gene sequence: CDR1 MNHEY, CDR2 SMNVEV (reference sequence). This CDR3 comprises 18 residues. The V and J ends lost 4 bases and 3 bases, in that order; junction bases with no gene match: 8. CDR3 sequence: CASSSPGTSGRKTDTQYF. The DNA of the CDR3 is TGTGCCAGCAGTTCCCCCGGGACTAGCGGGAGGAAGACAGATACGCAGTATTTT.